This entry describes one TCR beta chain. The antigen remains unidentified. The donors comprised healthy bone marrow donors. The CDR3 consists of 17 residues. Germline values: CDR1 SGDLS, CDR2 YYNGEE. The ends were cut back, 2 bases at V and 8 bases at J, with 25 bases in the middle. The data were obtained in a study of cytomegalovirus exposure and HLA in healthy donors. General study points: Several of the most significant clusters were apparently associated with common viral pathogens in a later analysis.

60 Vbeta and 13 Jbeta primers were used in PCR. This table comes from immunoSEQ multiplex PCR, and its TCRdb copy is limited to in-frame clones, with some not included. The sample has about 120,000 clones; 70% to 85% are singletons. The genes are TRBV9 and TRBJ1-2, with a weak D call TRBD1 (6 bases). This clonotype was obtained from a man younger than 30 in good health and CMV-seropositive. The sample comprised PBMCs. CDR3 DNA sequence: TGTGCCAGCAGCGTTAGTGGGGGCGGTGAGCTCTTCTACGGCTACACCTTC. The encoded protein is CASSVSGGGELFYGYTF.